The entry below gives a single T cell receptor beta chain sequence along with its context. Antigen unknown. Other nucleotide sequences from this sample produce the same CDR3. Some clones are missing from TCRdb's copy, which holds only in-frame ones; the method was immunoSEQ multiplex PCR. The sample shows a few million clones, approximately 96% of them seen only once. The data stem from a study of shared clonotypes between healthy human individuals. At the level of the study: Each donor contributed plates that comprised three CD4 naive, three CD4 memory, two CD8 naive and one CD8 memory.

Whole-study findings and limits: The rarefaction results pointed to incomplete sorted-subset sequencing despite large depth.

The TCR comes from a man aged 18 to 30 in good health. The sample taken for sequencing was naive CD4+ T cells sorted from blood. Indicated subset: CD45RA+ positively selected.

The CDR3 sequence: CASSPGLEETQYF. DNA for the CDR3: TGTGCCAGCTCACCAGGCCTTGAAGAGACCCAGTACTTC. The genes are TRBV18 and TRBJ2-5; D ambiguous. This CDR3 contains 13 residues. Germline CDR1 and CDR2: KGHSH and LQKENI. V lost 2 bases and J 3 bases, leaving 7 bases between the germline ends.